Reported below is one T cell receptor beta chain. The antigen is undetermined. Germline V gene lookup returns CDR1 ENHRY and CDR2 SYGVKD. V gave up 6 bases and J gave up 4 bases; unmatched junction bases: 6. This CDR3 is built from 14 residues. The data were taken from a study of blood T cells in healthy people across ages. Notes on the study in general: Roughly linearly, TCR beta diversity per million T cells fell as age increased.

Alongside a J-beta primer mix, a sample-barcoded 5' primer served in a second PCR lasting 7 to 11 cycles. MiXCR, applied by TCRdb to the 5' RACE reads, yields one record per CDR3 protein. The data hold some 1,000,000 distinct CDR3 sequences, with roughly a quarter observed a single time. These same data were also listed under a study on T cells of mothers and their children. As that report states: A few healthy Caucasian mothers, along with their six children, were the donors.

The chain employs TRBV10-3 and TRBJ2-5; TRBD2 matches at 9 bases. This TCR derives from a girl aged 2-10 years in good health. The sequencing sample was made of blood. This chain's CDR3 is CAIRRSGGSETQYF. Here the CDR3 DNA reads TGTGCCATCAGGCGCAGCGGGGGGTCAGAGACCCAGTACTTC.